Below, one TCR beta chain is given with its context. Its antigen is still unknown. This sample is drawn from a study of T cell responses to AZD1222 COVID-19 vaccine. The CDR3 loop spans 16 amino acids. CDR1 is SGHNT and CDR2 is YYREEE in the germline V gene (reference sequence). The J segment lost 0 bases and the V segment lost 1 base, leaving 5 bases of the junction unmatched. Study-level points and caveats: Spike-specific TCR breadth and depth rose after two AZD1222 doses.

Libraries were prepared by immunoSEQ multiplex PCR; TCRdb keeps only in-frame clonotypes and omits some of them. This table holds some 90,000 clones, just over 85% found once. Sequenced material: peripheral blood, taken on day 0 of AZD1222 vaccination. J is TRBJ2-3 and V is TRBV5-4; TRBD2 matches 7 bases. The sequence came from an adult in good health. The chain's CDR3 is CASSLLADLSTDTQYF. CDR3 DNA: TGTGCCAGCAGCTTGCTAGCGGACCTTAGCACAGATACGCAGTATTTT. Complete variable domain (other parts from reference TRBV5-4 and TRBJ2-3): ETGVTQSPTHLIKTRGQQVTLRCSSQSGHNTVSWYQQALGQGPQFIFQYYREEENGRGNFPPRFSGLQFPNYSSELNVNALELDDSALYLCASSLLADLSTDTQYFGPGTRLTVL.